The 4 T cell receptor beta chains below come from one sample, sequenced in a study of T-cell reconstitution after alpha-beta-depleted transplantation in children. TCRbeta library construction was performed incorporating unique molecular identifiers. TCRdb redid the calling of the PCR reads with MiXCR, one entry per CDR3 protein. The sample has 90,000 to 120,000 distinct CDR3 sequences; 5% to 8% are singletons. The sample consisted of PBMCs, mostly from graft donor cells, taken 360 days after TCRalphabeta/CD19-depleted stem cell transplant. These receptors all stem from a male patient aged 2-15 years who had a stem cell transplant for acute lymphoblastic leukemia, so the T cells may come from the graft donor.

The CDR3 loop is CATSEAGQPNTEAFF. CDR3 coding DNA: TGTGCCACCAGTGAAGCGGGACAGCCGAACACTGAAGCTTTCTTT. V is TRBV24-1 and J is TRBJ1-1; 7 bases agree with TRBD1. The ends lost 4 bases at V and 1 base at J; junction bases unmatched: 5. The CDR3 length is 15 residues. The germline CDR1 and CDR2 sequences are KGHDR and SFDVKD.

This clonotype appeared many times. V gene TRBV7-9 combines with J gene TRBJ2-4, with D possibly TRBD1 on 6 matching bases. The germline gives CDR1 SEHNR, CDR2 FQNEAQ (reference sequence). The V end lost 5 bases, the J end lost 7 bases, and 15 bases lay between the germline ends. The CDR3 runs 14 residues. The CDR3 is CASSVTGKPNIQYF. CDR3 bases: TGTGCCAGCAGCGTTACAGGGAAGCCGAACATTCAGTACTTC.

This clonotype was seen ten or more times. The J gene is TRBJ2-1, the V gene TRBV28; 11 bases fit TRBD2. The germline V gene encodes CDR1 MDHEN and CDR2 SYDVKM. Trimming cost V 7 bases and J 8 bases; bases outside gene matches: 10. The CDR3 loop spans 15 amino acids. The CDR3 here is CASTPLAGERYEQFF. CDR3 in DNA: TGTGCCAGCACCCCACTAGCGGGAGAGCGTTATGAGCAGTTCTTC. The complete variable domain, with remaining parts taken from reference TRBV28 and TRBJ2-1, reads DVKVTQSSRYLVKRTGEKVFLECVQDMDHENMFWYRQDPGLGLRLIYFSYDVKMKEKGDIPEGYSVSREKKERFSLILESASTNQTSMYLCASTPLAGERYEQFFGPGTRLTVL.

In nucleotides, the CDR3 is TGTGCCAGCAGTCCGGACAGGGGAAGGCCGAAAGGCTACACCTTC. It encodes CASSPDRGRPKGYTF. The rearrangement uses TRBV6-1 and TRBJ1-2; 9 bases align to TRBD1. Germline loops: CDR1 MNHNS, CDR2 SASEGT. Trimming removed 5 bases from V and 8 bases from J; junction bases left unmatched: 12. The CDR3 is 15 residues long.